These T cell receptor beta chains were read from a single sample in a study of a mutant IDH1 vaccine in newly diagnosed glioma. No antigen is known for these receptors. Sequencing was performed with immunoSEQ multiplex PCR; in TCRdb, only in-frame clones are kept and a portion is missing. The data show over 65,000 clones, almost 85% seen once. Here the sequenced sample was PBMCs, taken from a glioma patient whose treatment included an IDH1 peptide vaccine. The receptor source for this set is a man aged 18 to 35 with glioma. Each CDR3 is given without its conserved first and last residue.

>TRBV4-3
ASRPGSGDPEAF
>TRBV7-3
ASRGGRDRVF
>TRBV5-8
ASSQTGATNYGYT
>TRBV4-2
ASSQDPGSQNYGYT
>TRBV5-6
ASSPRYKGSYEQY
>TRBV19
ASSMQGAVWTEAF
>TRBV25-1
ASSESGGTTGELF
>TRBV5-4
ASSGGTLNTEAF
>TRBV5-6
ASSFWGRPWETQY
>TRBV6-5
ASSPVDDQPTF
>TRBV15
ATSPNRQGGSYEQY
>TRBV30
AWRIALNTEAF
>TRBV14
ASSQPETGRRDTQY
>TRBV27
ASSPTGSSGKLF
>TRBV27
ASSLVYGRGEF
>TRBV6-1
ASSEKRIGTGGLPYEQY
>TRBV7-9
ASSPLMLEGGKTYEQY
>TRBV19
ASSIRLAGPNEQF
>TRBV28
ASSLNAGVGTQY
>TRBV5-1
ASSWGGLNTEAF
>TRBV19
ASSTGARNYGYT
>TRBV28
ASSFPGGNKQPQH
>TRBV4-3
ASSQTTHRVGNTEAF